The clone carrying this T cell receptor beta chain was recorded once. How the authors handled the data: Reference gene primer amplification in the assay estimated nucleated cell counts. The assay was immunoSEQ multiplex PCR, and TCRdb's table has in-frame clones only and misses some. From that table come the V and J calls and clone size; the DNA was used to work out D and trimming. The sample includes 300,000 to 400,000 clones, roughly 89% of them seen just once. This entry belongs to a study of blood T cell repertoires in COVID-19. Per the germline V gene, CDR1 is LGHNT and CDR2 is FRNRAP. This CDR3 contains 14 residues. V lost 4 bases and J 3 bases, leaving 9 bases between the germline ends. Patients from Seattle were sampled longitudinally, starting during active infection.

The sequence was obtained from a man aged 25 to 45 with COVID-19, enrolled during active disease. This rearrangement joins TRBV12-5 to TRBJ1-4, with a tentative D call TRBD1 (5 bases). Specimen: peripheral blood. CDR3 nucleotides: TGTGCTAGTGGTTCTGACAGACCTAATGAAAAACTGTTTTTT. Residues: CASGSDRPNEKLFF.